This T cell receptor (beta chain) was sequenced during a study of T cell repertoires in cytomegalovirus infection. Study-wide context: From public TCR beta signatures came an indication of both CMV infection and matching HLA type.

V lost 6 bases, J lost 1 base, and 13 bases lay in between. The CDR3 spans 14 residues. Germline CDR1 is ENHRY and CDR2 is SYGVKD. TCRdb processed the reads anew with MiXCR; each CDR3 protein has one entry. The sample shows about 310,000 distinct CDR3 sequences, 25% of them seen only once. About this clonotype: Its matching antigen is unknown.

Overall study results and limits: The study found HLA-C-restricted CMV-specific TCR beta clonotypes dominating the ex vivo response. Public TCR beta family frequency separated CMV-and-HLA carriers, including in an independent cohort.

The clonotype comes from a human donor in good health (CMV status not recorded). Some clones in this sample may be carry-over from other donors' samples. This chain connects TRBV10-3 to TRBJ2-7, with D perhaps TRBD2 (6 bases). The sequencing here drew on cultured PBMCs, taken from culture after CMV antigen stimulation. CDR3 region: CAIRPSGGSYEQYF. CDR3 DNA: TGTGCCATCAGGCCTAGTGGAGGGTCCTACGAGCAGTACTTC.